This record concerns one TCR beta chain sequence. These data belong to a study of blood T cell repertoires in COVID-19. The data were produced by immunoSEQ multiplex PCR, yet TCRdb's version contains in-frame clones alone and is incomplete. Here the sample spans some 14,000 clones, 80% to 90% being singletons. The CDR3 spans 15 residues. The ends lost 6 bases at V and 4 bases at J; junction bases unmatched: 5. Germline V gene data show CDR1 as MRHNA and CDR2 as SNTAGT. The sequence came from a woman in her forties or fifties with active or convalescent COVID-19. Input material: peripheral blood. The rearrangement uses TRBV6-4 and TRBJ2-2; 10 bases fit TRBD2. CDR3 region: CASSRTSGRTGELFF. Written as DNA, the CDR3 is TGTGCCAGCAGCCGGACTAGCGGACGCACCGGGGAGCTGTTTTTT.